These T cell receptor beta chains were read from a single sample in a study of cytotoxic CD8 clonotypes in ibrutinib-treated CLL. Generated by immunoSEQ multiplex PCR, the TCRdb table keeps only in-frame clones and is missing some. The sample includes fewer than 12,000 clones, 75% to 85% of them seen just once. The input for sequencing was PBMCs, taken at disease progression, from a patient treated with ibrutinib. The receptor source for this set is a human donor with chronic lymphocytic leukemia. Each CDR3 is given with its conserved first and last residue. D genes are given only for firm matches. Clone size is given for some rows only: seen once, a few or many times, or a class if the clone is expanded.

CDR3 protein | CDR3 DNA | D gene | V gene | CDR3 length | J gene | clone size
CASSVSTGQETQYF | TGTGCCAGCAGCGTAAGCACGGGGCAAGAGACCCAGTACTTC | NA | TRBV9 | 14 | TRBJ2-5 | once
CASSHEMPGWNQPQHF | TGCGCCAGCAGCCATGAAATGCCAGGGTGGAATCAGCCCCAGCATTTT | NA | TRBV4-1 | 16 | TRBJ1-5 | NA
CASSLGGASGELFF | TGCGCCAGCAGCTTGGGGGGAGCATCCGGGGAGCTGTTTTTT | NA | TRBV5-1 | 14 | TRBJ2-2 | NA
CAISTRDISYNEQFF | TGTGCCATCAGCACCCGGGACATCTCATACAATGAGCAGTTCTTC | NA | TRBV10-3 | 15 | TRBJ2-1 | NA
CASSQEARGPRSGANVLTF | TGTGCCAGCAGCCAAGAGGCTCGGGGGCCCCGCTCTGGGGCCAACGTCCTGACTTTC | NA | TRBV4-2 | 19 | TRBJ2-6 | few
CASSLEARYEQYF | TGTGCCAGCAGTTTGGAGGCTCGATACGAGCAGTACTTC | NA | TRBV28 | 13 | TRBJ2-7 | large
CASRLDEGNGNTIYF | TGTGCCAGCAGATTGGACGAGGGGAACGGAAACACCATATATTTT | NA | TRBV6-1 | 15 | TRBJ1-3 | NA
CASSSYTDTQYF | TGTGCCAGCAGTTCCTATACAGATACGCAGTATTTT | NA | TRBV27 | 12 | TRBJ2-3 | NA
CASSRTGSHEQYF | TGTGCCAGCAGCCGTACAGGGAGCCACGAGCAGTACTTC | NA | TRBV5-4 | 13 | TRBJ2-7 | NA
CAISEMSQPQHF | TGTGCCATCAGTGAAATGAGTCAGCCCCAGCATTTT | NA | TRBV10-3 | 12 | TRBJ1-5 | NA
CASSLSQSGSPLHF | TGTGCCAGCAGCTTAAGTCAGAGTGGGTCACCCCTCCACTTT | NA | TRBV7-2 | 14 | TRBJ1-6 | NA
CASCRRYTEAFF | TGTGCCAGTTGTCGGAGATACACTGAAGCTTTCTTT | NA | TRBV19 | 12 | TRBJ1-1 | NA
CASSLGGWEAYNEQFF | TGTGCCAGCAGTTTAGGGGGCTGGGAAGCCTACAATGAGCAGTTCTTC | NA | TRBV28 | 16 | TRBJ2-1 | NA
CASGDRLLYGYTF | TGTGCCAGCGGCGACAGGCTCCTGTATGGCTACACCTTC | NA | TRBV6-1 | 13 | TRBJ1-2 | NA
CASSSGPSPKETQYF | TGTGCCAGCAGCTCAGGACCTTCCCCGAAAGAGACCCAGTACTTC | NA | TRBV7-3 | 15 | TRBJ2-5 | NA
CASSLTVGAFF | TGTGCCAGCAGCCTGACAGTGGGGGCTTTCTTT | NA | TRBV2 | 11 | TRBJ1-1 | few
CASSPWDTHYGYTF | TGTGCCAGCTCACCATGGGACACCCACTATGGCTACACCTTC | NA | TRBV18 | 14 | TRBJ1-2 | NA
CASRRDRDYNSPLHF | TGTGCCAGCAGGAGGGACAGGGATTATAATTCACCCCTCCACTTT | TRBD1 | TRBV6-4 | 15 | TRBJ1-6 | NA
CASSLLADSSYEQYF | TGTGCCAGCAGTTTACTCGCGGATAGCTCCTACGAGCAGTACTTC | NA | TRBV27 | 15 | TRBJ2-7 | NA
CASSPWTSGFTTRETQYF | TGTGCCAGCTCACCATGGACCAGCGGGTTTACAACGAGGGAGACCCAGTACTTC | NA | TRBV18 | 18 | TRBJ2-5 | NA
CASSQDVNTEAFF | TGCGCCAGCAGCCAAGATGTGAACACTGAAGCTTTCTTT | NA | TRBV4-1 | 13 | TRBJ1-1 | few
CASSLTIAGAPPYNEQFF | TGTGCCAGCAGCCTTACTATAGCGGGAGCCCCACCCTACAATGAGCAGTTCTTC | TRBD2 | TRBV7-2 | 18 | TRBJ2-1 | NA
CASSGRETSYEQYF | TGTGCCAGCAGCGGCCGAGAAACATCCTACGAGCAGTACTTC | NA | TRBV7-8 | 14 | TRBJ2-7 | NA
CASSQVDGTWEQYF | TGCGCCAGCAGCCAAGTAGACGGAACCTGGGAGCAGTACTTC | NA | TRBV4-1 | 14 | TRBJ2-7 | NA
CASSLVRGVRNEQFF | TGCGCCAGCAGCTTGGTTAGGGGGGTACGCAATGAGCAGTTCTTC | NA | TRBV5-1 | 15 | TRBJ2-1 | once
CASSPGVGAYNSPLHF | TGTGCCAGCAGCCCCGGGGTTGGCGCCTATAATTCACCCCTCCACTTT | NA | TRBV9 | 16 | TRBJ1-6 | NA
CAWNVDSRVRQYF | TGTGCCTGGAACGTGGACTCCCGCGTGCGGCAGTACTTC | NA | TRBV30 | 13 | TRBJ2-7 | NA
CASSSGTANNSPLHF | TGTGCCAGCAGCTCGGGGACAGCCAATAATTCACCCCTCCACTTT | TRBD1 | TRBV5-5 | 15 | TRBJ1-6 | NA
CASSPTGETQYF | TGTGCCAGCTCACCGACGGGAGAGACCCAGTACTTC | NA | TRBV18 | 12 | TRBJ2-5 | few
CASSEDQGAAHSGANVLTF | TGTGCCAGCAGTGAAGACCAGGGAGCCGCTCACTCTGGGGCCAACGTCCTGACTTTC | NA | TRBV6-1 | 19 | TRBJ2-6 | NA
CASSRTEYNEQFF | TGTGCCAGCTCTCGGACAGAATACAATGAGCAGTTCTTC | NA | TRBV7-9 | 13 | TRBJ2-1 | NA
CASSQPRGQNYGYTF | TGTGCCAGCAGTCAACCCAGGGGGCAGAACTATGGCTACACCTTC | TRBD1 | TRBV28 | 15 | TRBJ1-2 | NA
CASSLAGEGDYGYTF | TGTGCCAGCAGCTTGGCCGGGGAGGGGGACTATGGCTACACCTTC | NA | TRBV5-4 | 15 | TRBJ1-2 | medium-sized
CASSMIMNTEAFF | TGTGCCAGCAGTATGATCATGAACACTGAAGCTTTCTTT | NA | TRBV6-5 | 13 | TRBJ1-1 | NA
CTSSHGLPGNEQFF | TGCACCAGCAGCCATGGACTACCCGGGAATGAGCAGTTCTTC | NA | TRBV1 | 14 | TRBJ2-1 | NA
CASTITGTAIGEQYF | TGTGCCAGCACCATCACCGGGACGGCAATCGGCGAGCAGTACTTC | NA | TRBV11-2 | 15 | TRBJ2-7 | NA
CASSPGTPTGELFF | TGCGCCAGCAGCCCCGGGACTCCAACCGGGGAGCTGTTTTTT | NA | TRBV5-1 | 14 | TRBJ2-2 | NA
CSGHDGGFSYNEQFF | TGCAGCGGCCACGACGGGGGGTTTTCCTACAATGAGCAGTTCTTC | TRBD2 | TRBV29-1 | 15 | TRBJ2-1 | NA
CASSPHGPSSGNTIYF | TGTGCCAGCAGCCCCCACGGGCCAAGCTCTGGAAACACCATATATTTT | NA | TRBV5-5 | 16 | TRBJ1-3 | NA
CSASRGYTF | TGCAGTGCTAGCCGAGGCTACACCTTC | NA | TRBV20-1 | 9 | TRBJ1-2 | NA
CAAGASITDTQYF | TGTGCCGCCGGGGCATCAATCACAGATACGCAGTATTTT | NA | TRBV7-7 | 13 | TRBJ2-3 | NA
CASSLNGGQFNEQFF | TGTGCCAGCAGCTTAAACGGGGGCCAGTTCAATGAGCAGTTCTTC | NA | TRBV11-3 | 15 | TRBJ2-1 | NA
CASSPRENTEAFF | TGCGCCAGCAGCCCCAGAGAGAACACTGAAGCTTTCTTT | NA | TRBV5-1 | 13 | TRBJ1-1 | few
CSARAFGGEYF | TGCAGTGCTAGAGCCTTTGGGGGAGAGTACTTC | NA | TRBV20-1 | 11 | TRBJ2-7 | NA
CASSQTGGSNQPQHF | TGCGCCAGCAGCCAGACAGGCGGGAGCAATCAGCCCCAGCATTTT | NA | TRBV4-1 | 15 | TRBJ1-5 | NA
CASTDGHYGYTF | TGTGCCAGCACGGACGGCCACTATGGCTACACCTTC | NA | TRBV6-1 | 12 | TRBJ1-2 | few
CASRGNRAYEQYF | TGCGCCAGCAGGGGGAACCGCGCCTACGAGCAGTACTTC | NA | TRBV5-1 | 13 | TRBJ2-7 | NA
CASSLHYETQYF | TGCGCCAGCAGCTTGCACTATGAGACCCAGTACTTC | NA | TRBV5-1 | 12 | TRBJ2-5 | few
CASSAPGSQPQHF | TGTGCCAGCAGCGCCCCAGGGAGTCAGCCCCAGCATTTT | NA | TRBV2 | 13 | TRBJ1-5 | NA
CSVGTPGSGNTIYF | TGCAGCGTGGGGACTCCCGGCTCTGGAAACACCATATATTTT | NA | TRBV29-1 | 14 | TRBJ1-3 | NA
CASRGQVANSPLHF | TGTGCCAGTAGGGGACAGGTCGCGAATTCACCCCTCCACTTT | TRBD1 | TRBV19 | 14 | TRBJ1-6 | few
CASSSRQAYSGNTIYF | TGTGCCAGCAGTTCACGGCAGGCGTACTCTGGAAACACCATATATTTT | NA | TRBV28 | 16 | TRBJ1-3 | few
CASSSDRGDEQFF | TGTGCCAGCAGCTCGGACAGGGGGGATGAGCAGTTCTTC | TRBD1 | TRBV7-3 | 13 | TRBJ2-1 | NA
CASSLSLAGVRTDTQYF | TGCGCCAGCAGCTTGTCTCTCGCGGGAGTTCGCACAGATACGCAGTATTTT | TRBD2 | TRBV5-1 | 17 | TRBJ2-3 | NA
CASSLQDLYTF | TGTGCCAGCAGTTTACAGGACCTCTACACCTTC | NA | TRBV28 | 11 | TRBJ1-2 | NA